The 14 T cell receptor beta chains presented below share a single source sample, sequenced in a study of blood T cell repertoires in COVID-19. Produced via immunoSEQ multiplex PCR; TCRdb's table is partial and in-frame only. The repertoire includes about 220,000 clones, roughly four fifths of them detected once, and about 2.4% sits in the top ten. Sequencing was done on a sample of peripheral blood. These TCRs come from a woman aged 55-75 years with acute or convalescent COVID-19.

The chain combines TRBV15 with TRBJ1-3; 7 nucleotides agree with TRBD1. V gave up 0 bases and J gave up 0 bases; unmatched junction bases: 2. Germline CDR1 is LNHNV and CDR2 is YYDKDF (reference sequence). The CDR3 has 16 amino acids. The CDR3 reads CATSRDGTASGNTIYF. CDR3 DNA: TGTGCCACCAGCAGAGATGGGACAGCCTCTGGAAACACCATATATTTT.

This clone was picked up a small number of times. The CDR3 coding sequence is TGTGCCAGTAGTACGACAGGGGGCGCTCAGCCCCAGCATTTT. Encoded protein: CASSTTGGAQPQHF. The chain links TRBV19 to TRBJ1-5; TRBD1 agrees at 10 bases. Germline lookup yields CDR1 LNHDA and CDR2 SQIVND (reference sequence). The junction had 3 bases not matched to a gene; V was cut back by 4 bases and J by 6 bases. The CDR3 loop spans 14 amino acids.

This chain connects TRBV10-3 to TRBJ1-1; TRBD1 aligns across 7 bases. V was pared by 2 bases and J by 12 bases, with 12 bases of the junction left unmatched. The CDR3 is 14 amino acids. The germline gives CDR1 ENHRY, CDR2 SYGVKD. The CDR3 spells CAISETYRGDRTFF. The CDR3 DNA is TGTGCCATCAGTGAGACTTACAGGGGCGACAGAACTTTCTTT.

This chain uses TRBV4-2 with TRBJ2-3; D may be TRBD2 (5 bases). From germline, CDR1 is LGHNA and CDR2 YNFKEQ. Trimming removed 1 base at V and 3 bases at J, with 14 bases between. The CDR3 consists of 16 residues. CDR3 coding DNA: TGTGCCAGCAGCCAAGTTCGCGCCGGGGTAACAGATACGCAGTATTTT. The encoded protein is CASSQVRAGVTDTQYF.

The V call is TRBV7-2, the J call TRBJ2-1; 7 nucleotides agree with TRBD1. Germline-derived CDR1 and CDR2 are SGHTA and FQGNSA. The V and J ends lost 6 bases and 6 bases, in that order; junction bases with no gene match: 23. The CDR3 length is 19 residues. DNA of the CDR3: TGTGCCAGCAGTCGACGTGATGTGTCCATGTTCCGGGACAGCAATGAGCAGTTCTTC. Residues: CASSRRDVSMFRDSNEQFF.

The rearrangement joins TRBV4-2 to TRBJ1-2, with D unresolved. V lost 0 bases, J lost 3 bases, and 14 bases lay in between. This CDR3 has 16 amino acids. In germline, CDR1 is LGHNA, CDR2 YNFKEQ. CDR3 DNA sequence: TGTGCCAGCAGCCAAGATCCGGGGTCTCCCCACTATGGCTACACCTTC. This translates into CASSQDPGSPHYGYTF.

This chain uses TRBV18 with TRBJ2-2, with D possibly being TRBD2 (6 bases). The germline V gene encodes CDR1 KGHSH and CDR2 LQKENI. The CDR3 extends over 16 amino acids. Between the trimmed V and J ends, which lost 0 bases and 6 bases, there was a span of 14 bases. CDR3 DNA sequence: TGTGCCAGCTCACCACCGGCCCGGGGGTCCTCCGGGGAGCTGTTTTTT. It encodes CASSPPARGSSGELFF.

This clone came up a few times. This chain links TRBV19 with TRBJ1-2, with D perhaps matching TRBD1 (5 bases). Germline CDR1 reads LNHDA; CDR2 reads SQIVND (reference sequence). The V end lost 3 bases, the J end lost 7 bases, and 27 bases lay between the germline ends. The CDR3 runs to 18 residues. The CDR3 region has the DNA TGTGCCAGTAGTATTGGGACTGGGATGTGGGGCGCGTTAGGTGGCTACACCTTC. It yields the protein CASSIGTGMWGALGGYTF.

The chain joins TRBV3-1 (or the pseudogene TRBV3-2) to TRBJ1-1, with 8 bases matching TRBD1. J was trimmed by 11 bases and V by 4 bases; bases with no gene match: 3. There are 11 residues in the CDR3. Germline V lookup: CDR1 LGHDT, CDR2 YNNKEL (reference sequence). CDR3 loop: CASSPGQEAFF. The CDR3 DNA sequence: TGTGCCAGCAGCCCGGGACAGGAGGCTTTCTTT.

This rearrangement joins TRBV7-2 to TRBJ1-1; D perhaps matches TRBD1 (6 bases). The CDR3 runs to 15 residues. The V and J ends lost 5 bases and 1 base respectively, with 14 bases between them. Germline CDR1 is SGHTA and CDR2 is FQGNSA. CDR3 in DNA: TGTGCCAGCAGCGAAGACTGGGGGCGGAACACTGAAGCTTTCTTT. Its translation is CASSEDWGRNTEAFF.

V usage is TRBV3-1 (or the pseudogene TRBV3-2) and J usage is TRBJ1-1; 7 bases map to TRBD1. This CDR3 spans 13 amino acids. Germline V gives CDR1 LGHDT, CDR2 YNNKEL (reference sequence). V shed 8 bases and J 4 bases; nucleotides not matched to a gene: 7. The DNA for the CDR3 is TGTGCCAGCCGCCGAGGGGGCGGCACTGAAGCTTTCTTT. This translates into CASRRGGGTEAFF.

The CDR3 DNA is TGTGCCAGCAGTGCACTAGCGGGCAATGAGCAGTTCTTC. As protein: CASSALAGNEQFF. This chain connects TRBV2 to TRBJ2-1, with 9 bases matching TRBD2. Trimming took 4 bases from V and 6 from J; bases not matched to a gene: 1. CDR3 length: 13 residues. Germline CDR1 and CDR2: SNHLY and FYNNEI.

The chain couples TRBV14 to TRBJ2-1, with D possibly matching TRBD1 (6 bases). Germline V CDR1 and CDR2: SGHDN, FVKESK. The CDR3 has 16 residues. Trimming shortened V by 4 bases and J by 8 bases, and 21 bases separated the two germline ends. CDR3 bases: TGTGCCAGCAGCCCCCTCTCACAGGGCCGAGGTGATGAGCAGTTCTTC. This codes for CASSPLSQGRGDEQFF.

J is TRBJ1-2 and V is TRBV7-2; 7 bases align to TRBD1. The CDR3 contains 17 residues. V was pared by 2 bases and J by 4 bases, with 13 bases of the junction left unmatched. Germline V gene sequence: CDR1 SGHTA, CDR2 FQGNSA. CDR3 in amino acids: CASSLTPTGRGGYGYTF. The CDR3 region has the DNA TGTGCCAGCAGCTTAACCCCGACAGGGCGCGGTGGCTATGGCTACACCTTC.